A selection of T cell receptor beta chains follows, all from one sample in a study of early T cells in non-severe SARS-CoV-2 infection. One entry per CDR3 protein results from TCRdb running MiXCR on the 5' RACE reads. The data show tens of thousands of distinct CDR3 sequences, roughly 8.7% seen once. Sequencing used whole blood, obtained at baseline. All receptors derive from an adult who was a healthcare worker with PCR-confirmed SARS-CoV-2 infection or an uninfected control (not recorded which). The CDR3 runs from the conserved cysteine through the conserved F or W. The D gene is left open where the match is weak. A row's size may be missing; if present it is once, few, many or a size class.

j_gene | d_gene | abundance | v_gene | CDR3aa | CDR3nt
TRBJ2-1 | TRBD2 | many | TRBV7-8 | CASSQGLAGGPSYNEQFF | TGTGCCAGCAGCCAAGGACTAGCGGGAGGGCCGTCCTACAATGAGCAGTTCTTC
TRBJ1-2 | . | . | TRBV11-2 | CASSLVGGTNYGYTF | TGTGCCAGCAGTCTCGTCGGGGGGACTAACTATGGCTACACCTTC
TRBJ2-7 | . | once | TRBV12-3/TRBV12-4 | CASSEGSSGYEQYF | TGTGCCAGCAGTGAGGGATCCTCCGGCTACGAGCAGTACTTC
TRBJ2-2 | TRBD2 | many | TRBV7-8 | CASSPRRLAGRGGELFF | TGTGCCAGCAGCCCCAGACGGCTAGCGGGAAGGGGCGGGGAGCTGTTTTTT
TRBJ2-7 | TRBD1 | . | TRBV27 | CASGGQGVYEQYF | TGTGCCAGCGGAGGACAGGGGGTCTACGAGCAGTACTTC
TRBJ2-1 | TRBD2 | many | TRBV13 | CASSLVSSGNNEQFF | TGTGCCAGCAGCTTAGTTTCGAGCGGGAACAATGAGCAGTTCTTC
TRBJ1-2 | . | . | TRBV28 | CASSQGSADNYGYTF | TGTGCCAGCAGTCAGGGTTCAGCCGACAACTATGGCTACACCTTC
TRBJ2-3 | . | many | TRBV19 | CASSLQGSTDTQYF | TGTGCCAGTAGCCTACAGGGAAGCACAGATACGCAGTATTTT
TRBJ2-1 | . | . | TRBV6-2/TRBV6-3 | CASRRRGAQDEQFF | TGTGCCAGCAGGAGGCGAGGGGCGCAGGATGAGCAGTTCTTC
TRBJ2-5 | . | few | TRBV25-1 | CASRYSGTVKETQYF | TGTGCCAGCAGATATTCCGGGACGGTCAAGGAGACCCAGTACTTC
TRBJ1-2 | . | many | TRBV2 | CASSESGLPYGYTF | TGTGCCAGCAGTGAGAGCGGGCTCCCCTATGGCTACACCTTC
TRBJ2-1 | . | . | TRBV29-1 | CSVADRPYNEQFF | TGCAGCGTTGCCGACAGACCCTACAATGAGCAGTTCTTC
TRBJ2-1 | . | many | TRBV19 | CASSIDQVYNEQFF | TGTGCCAGTAGTATAGACCAGGTCTACAATGAGCAGTTCTTC
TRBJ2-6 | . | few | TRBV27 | CASSFRGRTGANVLTF | TGTGCCAGCAGTTTCCGGGGGCGTACTGGGGCCAACGTCCTGACTTTC
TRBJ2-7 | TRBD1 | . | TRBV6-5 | CASSYTDRANEQYF | TGTGCCAGCAGTTACACAGACAGGGCCAACGAGCAGTACTTC
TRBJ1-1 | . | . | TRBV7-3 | CASSRGGAATEAFF | TGTGCCAGCAGCCGGGGGGGCGCGGCCACTGAAGCTTTCTTT
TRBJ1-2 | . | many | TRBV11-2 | CAGGRGNYGYTF | TGTGCCGGGGGGCGGGGCAACTATGGCTACACCTTC
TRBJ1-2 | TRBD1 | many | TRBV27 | CASRDRYGYTF | TGTGCCAGCCGGGACAGGTATGGCTACACCTTC
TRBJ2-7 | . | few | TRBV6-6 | CASSYISRGEQYF | TGTGCCAGCAGTTACATCTCCCGTGGGGAGCAGTACTTC
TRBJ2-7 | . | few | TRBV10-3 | CAISSVRGEQYF | TGTGCCATCAGTTCGGTGAGGGGGGAGCAGTACTTC
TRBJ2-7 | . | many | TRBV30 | CAWRQGVYEQYF | TGTGCCTGGAGACAGGGAGTCTACGAGCAGTACTTC
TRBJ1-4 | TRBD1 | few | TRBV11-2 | CASSQTGTDRTNEKLFF | TGTGCCAGCAGCCAAACCGGGACAGACAGGACTAATGAAAAACTGTTTTTT
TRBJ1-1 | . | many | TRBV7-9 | CASSFTGNTEAFF | TGTGCCAGCAGCTTTACGGGGAACACTGAAGCTTTCTTT
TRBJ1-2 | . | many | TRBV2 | CASREGYGYTF | TGTGCCAGTCGCGAGGGCTATGGCTACACCTTC
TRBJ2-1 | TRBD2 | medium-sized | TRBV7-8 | CASSWTSAFLGYNEQFF | TGTGCCAGCAGCTGGACTAGCGCCTTCCTCGGATACAATGAGCAGTTCTTC
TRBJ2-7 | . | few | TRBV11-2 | CASSPRSRDYEQYF | TGTGCCAGCAGCCCGCGGTCCAGGGATTACGAGCAGTACTTC
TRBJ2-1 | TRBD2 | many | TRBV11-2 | CASSSTTPRRLAGAVLSYNEQFF | TGTGCCAGCAGCTCTACGACTCCCCGGCGACTAGCGGGCGCCGTACTCTCCTACAATGAGCAGTTCTTC
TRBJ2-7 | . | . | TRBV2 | CASSEALREVRTYEQYF | TGTGCCAGCAGTGAAGCGCTTAGGGAGGTCAGAACCTACGAGCAGTACTTC
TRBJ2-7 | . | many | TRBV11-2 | CASSLSQKQYF | TGTGCCAGCAGCTTAAGCCAAAAGCAGTACTTC
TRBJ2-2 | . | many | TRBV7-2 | CASSPRIRGDGTGELFF | TGTGCCAGCAGCCCCAGAATAAGGGGGGACGGCACCGGGGAGCTGTTTTTT
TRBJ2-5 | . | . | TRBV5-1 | CASSFPLEGETQYF | TGCGCCAGCAGTTTCCCCCTTGAGGGAGAGACCCAGTACTTC
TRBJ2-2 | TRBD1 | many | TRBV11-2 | CASSAGQGRNTGELFF | TGTGCCAGCAGCGCAGGACAGGGGAGGAACACCGGGGAGCTGTTTTTT
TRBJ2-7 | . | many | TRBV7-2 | CASTGYLSSYEQYF | TGTGCCAGCACGGGGTATCTAAGCTCCTACGAGCAGTACTTC
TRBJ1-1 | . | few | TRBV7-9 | CASSLGTNTEAFF | TGTGCCAGCAGCTTGGGGACGAACACTGAAGCTTTCTTT
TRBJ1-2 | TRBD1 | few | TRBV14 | CASSPRTGDGYTF | TGTGCCAGCAGCCCCAGGACAGGGGACGGCTACACCTTC
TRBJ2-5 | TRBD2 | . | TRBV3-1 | CASSHWGLAGVQETQYF | TGTGCCAGCAGCCACTGGGGCCTAGCGGGGGTCCAAGAGACCCAGTACTTC
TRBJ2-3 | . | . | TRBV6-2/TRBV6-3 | CASSYGTSGTDTQYF | TGTGCCAGCAGTTACGGCACCTCTGGAACAGATACGCAGTATTTT
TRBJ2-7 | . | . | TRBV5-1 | CASSLGTDSYEQYF | TGCGCCAGCAGCTTAGGGACCGACTCCTACGAGCAGTACTTC
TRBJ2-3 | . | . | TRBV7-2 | CASSPRGGSTDTQYF | TGTGCCAGCAGCCCACGGGGCGGGAGCACAGATACGCAGTATTTT
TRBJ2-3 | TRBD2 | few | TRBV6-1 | CASSDRGRTDTQYF | TGTGCCAGCAGTGACCGCGGGAGAACAGATACGCAGTATTTT
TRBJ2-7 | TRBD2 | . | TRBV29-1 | CSVLAEPYEQYF | TGCAGCGTCCTAGCGGAGCCCTACGAGCAGTACTTC
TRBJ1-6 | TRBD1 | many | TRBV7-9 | CASGQGLLSSPLHF | TGTGCCAGTGGACAGGGGCTTTTAAGTTCACCCCTCCACTTT
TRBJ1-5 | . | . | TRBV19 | CASSTFSNQPQHF | TGTGCCAGTAGTACTTTCAGCAATCAGCCCCAGCATTTT
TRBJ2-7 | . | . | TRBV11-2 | CASSLLGYEQYF | TGTGCCAGCAGCTTATTAGGGTACGAGCAGTACTTC
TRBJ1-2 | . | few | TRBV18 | CASSPSADFYGYTF | TGTGCCAGCTCACCGTCGGCAGACTTCTATGGCTACACCTTC
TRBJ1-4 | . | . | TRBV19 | CASLDGEKLFF | TGTGCCAGTTTGGACGGTGAAAAACTGTTTTTT
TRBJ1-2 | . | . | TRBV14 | CASSQDGGRVYGYTF | TGTGCCAGCAGCCAAGATGGGGGGCGCGTCTATGGCTACACCTTC
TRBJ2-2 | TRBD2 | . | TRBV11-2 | CASSSSGTSGREYTGELFF | TGTGCCAGCAGCTCGTCCGGGACTAGCGGGAGGGAGTACACCGGGGAGCTGTTTTTT
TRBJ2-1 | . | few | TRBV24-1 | CATSDLQSTGGVEQFF | TGTGCCACCAGTGATTTGCAGTCGACAGGCGGCGTTGAGCAGTTCTTC
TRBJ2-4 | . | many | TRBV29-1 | CSVAPGSTKNIQYF | TGCAGCGTTGCCCCAGGGTCGACCAAAAACATTCAGTACTTC
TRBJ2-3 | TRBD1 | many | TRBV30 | CAWSEKGTGNTDTQYF | TGTGCCTGGAGCGAAAAGGGGACAGGGAATACAGATACGCAGTATTTT
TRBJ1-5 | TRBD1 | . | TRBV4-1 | CASSPTGMSNQPQHF | TGCGCCAGCAGCCCGACAGGGATGAGCAATCAGCCCCAGCATTTT
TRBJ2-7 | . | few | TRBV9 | CASSAWDNPYEQYF | TGTGCCAGCAGCGCCTGGGACAATCCCTACGAGCAGTACTTC
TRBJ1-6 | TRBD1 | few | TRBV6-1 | CASSDPGQGDASPLHF | TGTGCCAGCAGTGATCCGGGACAGGGTGATGCCTCACCCCTCCACTTT
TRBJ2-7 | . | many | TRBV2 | CASSGSTTYEQYF | TGTGCCAGCAGTGGTTCTACAACCTACGAGCAGTACTTC